One sample yielded the 10 T cell receptor beta chains listed below, sequenced in a study of blood T cell repertoires in COVID-19. The method was immunoSEQ multiplex PCR; TCRdb's version includes in-frame clones alone and lacks a portion of them. The sample lists about 320,000 clones, around 85% occurring once. The material sequenced was PBMCs or T cells enriched from blood (not recorded which). The origin of the receptors is a woman between 25 and 40 years old who had been exposed to COVID-19.

V gene TRBV5-1 combines with J gene TRBJ2-1; weak D call: TRBD1 (6 bases). The V gene lost 0 bases and the J gene lost 12 bases, with 7 bases spanning the gap. The length of the CDR3 is 11 residues. The germline V gene encodes CDR1 SGHRS and CDR2 YFSETQ. The CDR3 spells CASSLEGGQFF. CDR3 nucleotide sequence: TGCGCCAGCAGCTTGGAAGGGGGGCAGTTCTTC.

The CDR3 reads CASSYGGQGAFF. The CDR3 bases are TGTGCCAGCAGTTACGGGGGACAAGGAGCTTTCTTT. This chain links TRBV6-2 or TRBV6-3 with TRBJ1-1, with a weak D call TRBD1 (6 bases). The CDR3 consists of 12 residues. Looked up from germline, CDR1 is MNHEY and CDR2 is SVGEGT. Trimming pared 2 bases from V and 10 bases from J, leaving 11 bases between.

The chain couples TRBV30 to TRBJ2-7; D is possibly TRBD2 (6 bases). Between the trimmed V and J ends, which lost 5 bases and 6 bases, there was a span of 17 bases. The CDR3 loop spans 13 amino acids. Germline CDR1 and CDR2: GTSNPN and SVGIG (reference sequence). The CDR3 DNA follows: TGTGCCTGGCAGGGAGGTGGTTTAGGCGAGCAGTACTTC. It encodes CAWQGGGLGEQYF. Full variable domain (missing parts from reference TRBV30 and TRBJ2-7): SQTIHQWPATLVQPVGSPLSLECTVEGTSNPNLYWYRQAAGRGLQLLFYSVGIGQISSEVPQNLSASRPQDRQFILSSKKLLLSDSGFYLCAWQGGGLGEQYFGPGTRLTVT.

In this sample, this clone turned up once. The V and J genes are TRBV25-1 and TRBJ2-1; D is unclear. V was shortened by 5 bases and J by 4 bases, with 9 bases between the two germline ends. Germline V lookup: CDR1 MGHDK, CDR2 SYGVNS. The CDR3 runs 13 residues. CDR3 DNA: TGTGCCAGCAGTACCCGGAGTTACAATGAGCAGTTCTTC. Encoded protein: CASSTRSYNEQFF.

The chain joins TRBV6-5 to TRBJ1-5; weak D call: TRBD1 (6 bases). The germline V and J ends were trimmed by 6 bases and 1 base, with 10 bases remaining between them. The germline gives CDR1 MNHEY, CDR2 SVGAGI. The CDR3 has 14 amino acids. The CDR3 nucleotides read TGTGCCAGCAGAACAGGGTCCAGCAATCAGCCCCAGCATTTT. Translation: CASRTGSSNQPQHF.

The chain recombines TRBV4-1 with TRBJ2-2; D might be TRBD2 (6 bases). The germline CDR1 and CDR2 sequences are MGHRA and YSYEKL. This CDR3 is 16 amino acids long. The V end lost 1 base, the J end lost 3 bases, and 12 bases lay between the germline ends. DNA of the CDR3: TGCGCCAGCAGCCAAGCACGCGGGGATGACACCGGGGAGCTGTTTTTT. It codes for CASSQARGDDTGELFF.

The V and J genes are TRBV7-2 and TRBJ1-4; 9 positions match TRBD1. V shed 0 bases and J 4 bases; nucleotides not matched to a gene: 3. Germline-derived CDR1 and CDR2 are SGHTA and FQGNSA. The CDR3 covers 16 residues. This CDR3 is CASSLAPGQGNEKLFF. The CDR3 bases are TGTGCCAGCAGCTTAGCGCCGGGACAGGGTAATGAAAAACTGTTTTTT. Full variable domain (outside the CDR3, taken from reference TRBV7-2 and TRBJ1-4): GAGVSQSPSNKVTEKGKDVELRCDPISGHTALYWYRQSLGQGLEFLIYFQGNSAPDKSGLPSDRFSAERTGGSVSTLTIQRTQQEDSAVYLCASSLAPGQGNEKLFFGSGTQLSVL.

This clone appeared once. The gene calls are TRBV2 and TRBJ2-1, with D tentatively TRBD1 (5 bases). The CDR3 sequence is 13 residues long. Germline loops: CDR1 SNHLY, CDR2 FYNNEI. Deletions cut 2 bases from V and 5 bases from J, with 7 bases between. As DNA, the CDR3 is TGTGCCAGCAGTGAAAGCAGGGACAATGAGCAGTTCTTC. Its translation: CASSESRDNEQFF.

J is TRBJ2-7 and V is TRBV7-9; D is perhaps TRBD1 (6 bases). The V and J ends lost 11 bases and 5 bases respectively, with 28 bases between them. Germline loops: CDR1 SEHNR, CDR2 FQNEAQ (reference sequence). This CDR3 is built from 16 residues. The CDR3 loop is CAGSPGRQESKDEQYF. The CDR3 region has the DNA TGTGCCGGATCTCCGGGGAGACAGGAAAGCAAGGACGAGCAGTACTTC.

The DNA for the CDR3 is TGTGCCAGCAGTTTAGCCAGGGGGCGAAGGGGCTACACCTTC. It translates to CASSLARGRRGYTF. V is TRBV27 and J is TRBJ1-2, with TRBD1 matching over 8 bases. V shed 2 bases and J 8 bases; nucleotides not matched to a gene: 7. The CDR3 runs 14 residues. The germline V gene has CDR1 MNHEY and CDR2 SMNVEV (reference sequence).